This T cell receptor beta chain was sequenced in a study of T cells in Graves' hyperthyroidism and ophthalmopathy. Study observations and caveats: The majority of expanded thyroid clonotypes above 0.001 also appeared in blood.

Germline CDR1 is MNHNS and CDR2 is SASEGT. V lost 8 bases and J lost 7; bases outside the gene matches: 13. The length of the CDR3 is 15 residues. The TCR beta CDR3 regions underwent amplification using RNA transcripts as the source. When the TCR CDR3 underwent first-round RT-PCR, the HTBI primer set was used. TCRdb independently ran MiXCR on the multiplex PCR reads; one entry per CDR3 protein. Among fewer than 800,000 distinct CDR3 sequences listed, about 15% were seen once. A lack of ophthalmopathy progression within 18 months defined stable Graves' hyperthyroidism. This clonotype was counted a few times. No antigen is known for it.

Source material: blood. This TCR was recovered from a man aged 18 to 30 with Graves' hyperthyroidism. The rearrangement joins TRBV6-1 to TRBJ2-1, with 8 bases identical to TRBD2. The DNA for the CDR3 is TGTGCCAGCGGACTGCTGGCGGGAGGTGGTAATGAGCAGTTCTTC. Its translation is CASGLLAGGGNEQFF.